The TCR beta chain described here comes from a study of shared clonotypes between healthy human individuals. Background on the study: Researchers assigned three CD4 naive, three CD4 memory, two CD8 naive and one CD8 memory plate to each donor. The study, taken as a whole, reports: Shared across a handful of donors were around 5% of the naive CD4 clonotypes.

Per the germline V gene, CDR1 is SGHRS and CDR2 is YFSETQ. This CDR3 spans 19 amino acids. The junction had 7 bases not matched to a gene; V was cut back by 3 bases and J by 0 bases. Worth noting for this clone: What it recognizes is unknown.

Replicate sorted-subset PCRs were loaded with 150 to 250 ng DNA, 30,000 to 35,000 T cell genomes. Clones were sequenced by immunoSEQ multiplex PCR, and TCRdb holds only the in-frame ones, with some missing. The sample shows approximately 1,000,000 clones, 60% to 85% of them seen only once. The genes are TRBV5-1 and TRBJ2-1; TRBD2 aligns across 15 bases. The sample taken for sequencing was memory CD4+ T cells from PBMCs. Subset of the sample: CD45RA-negative fraction. This clonotype was obtained from a man in his late teens or twenties in good health. Some clones in this sample may be carry-over from other donors' samples. CDR3 amino acids: CASSSSGTSGRPSYNEQFF. CDR3 in DNA: TGCGCCAGCAGCTCCTCCGGGACTAGCGGGAGGCCCTCCTACAATGAGCAGTTCTTC.